A single sample gave rise to the 9 T cell receptor beta chains below, sequenced in a study of blood T cell repertoires in COVID-19. TCRdb's table, derived via immunoSEQ multiplex PCR, lists solely in-frame clones and lacks some. The sample holds some 340,000 clones, approximately 91% seen once. The sequenced sample consisted of PBMCs or T cells enriched from blood (not recorded which). These TCRs come from a woman in her thirties who had been exposed to COVID-19.

The chain uses TRBV6-5 and TRBJ1-2; no clear D gene. This CDR3 region has 13 residues. In germline, CDR1 is MNHEY, CDR2 SVGAGI. The V gene lost 7 bases and the J gene lost 4 bases, with 13 bases spanning the gap. CDR3: CASNGDWIYGYTF. CDR3 DNA sequence: TGTGCCAGCAACGGTGACTGGATCTATGGCTACACCTTC.

The chain has TRBV19 and TRBJ1-6; 8 positions match TRBD1. CDR1 LNHDA and CDR2 SQIVND come from the germline V gene (reference sequence). J lost 4 bases, V lost 4 bases, and 6 bases had no gene match. The CDR3 contains 16 residues. The CDR3 DNA reads TGTGCCAGTAGTAGCCACGGGACAGGTTATAATTCACCCCTCCACTTT. This gives the protein CASSSHGTGYNSPLHF.

The V call is TRBV7-9, the J call TRBJ2-1; 14 bases agree with TRBD2. Trimming removed 2 bases from V and 1 base from J; junction bases left unmatched: 4. Germline V lookup: CDR1 SEHNR, CDR2 FQNEAQ (reference sequence). CDR3 length: 18 amino acids. This chain's CDR3 is CASSLLGLAGESYNEQFF. The CDR3 nucleotides are TGTGCCAGCAGCTTATTGGGACTAGCGGGGGAGTCCTACAATGAGCAGTTCTTC.

CDR3 sequence: CASSLQGGQPQHF. The CDR3 DNA follows: TGTGCCAGCAGCTTGCAGGGGGGACAGCCCCAGCATTTT. The chain recombines TRBV9 with TRBJ1-5; 7 bases match TRBD1. With 4 bases clipped from V and 7 bases from J, the junction kept 5 bases outside the gene matches. This CDR3 region has 13 residues. Germline V gives CDR1 SGDLS, CDR2 YYNGEE. The entire variable domain, with the rest obtained from reference TRBV9 and TRBJ1-5, is as follows: DSGVTQTPKHLITATGQRVTLRCSPRSGDLSVYWYQQSLDQGLQFLIQYYNGEERAKGNILERFSAQQFPDLHSELNLSSLELGDSALYFCASSLQGGQPQHFGDGTRLSIL.

The J gene is TRBJ2-1, the V gene TRBV5-4; D may be TRBD1 (6 bases). The germline CDR1 and CDR2 sequences are SGHNT and YYREEE (reference sequence). This CDR3 has 16 residues. V lost 3 bases, J lost 0 bases, and 13 bases lay in between. CDR3: CASSSMDSTSYNEQFF. Here the CDR3 DNA reads TGTGCCAGCAGCTCGATGGACAGCACCTCCTACAATGAGCAGTTCTTC.

V gene TRBV5-4 combines with J gene TRBJ2-7; TRBD2 aligns across 7 bases. The trim removed 4 bases at V and 4 bases at J, leaving 11 bases unmatched. This CDR3 has 15 amino acids. Germline lookup yields CDR1 SGHNT and CDR2 YYREEE (reference sequence). The CDR3, as DNA: TGTGCCAGCAGCGGACGGACTAAGCGGGGATACGAGCAGTACTTC. This translates into CASSGRTKRGYEQYF.

This sequence joins TRBV10-3 and TRBJ2-7, with 9 nucleotides matching TRBD2. Per the germline V gene, CDR1 is ENHRY and CDR2 is SYGVKD. The V segment lost 7 bases and the J segment 0 bases; nucleotides outside the gene matches: 7. This CDR3 spans 15 amino acids. DNA of the CDR3: TGTGCCATCAAAGGGAGCGGGGGGTTCTCCTACGAGCAGTACTTC. Translated, it gives CAIKGSGGFSYEQYF.

This chain connects TRBV11-3 to TRBJ2-1; 9 bases match TRBD2. The V segment lost 5 bases and the J segment 4 bases; nucleotides outside the gene matches: 3. This CDR3 contains 14 residues. Germline CDR1 SGHNT, CDR2 YENEEA. The CDR3 bases are TGTGCCAGCAGCCATAGCGGGAGTTACAATGAGCAGTTCTTC. This translates into CASSHSGSYNEQFF. The full variable domain, its missing parts supplied by reference TRBV11-3 and TRBJ2-1, is EAGVVQSPRYKIIEKKQPVAFWCNPISGHNTLYWYLQNLGQGPELLIRYENEEAVDDSQLPKDRFSAERLKGVDSTLKIQPAELGDSAVYLCASSHSGSYNEQFFGPGTRLTVL.

V usage is TRBV5-1 and J usage is TRBJ2-7, with unresolved D. This CDR3 contains 12 residues. The germline V gene encodes CDR1 SGHRS and CDR2 YFSETQ. Trimming stripped 2 bases from V and 1 base from J, with 4 bases between. The CDR3 nucleotides read TGCGCCAGCAGCTTCGGGTCCTACGAGCAGTACTTC. It encodes CASSFGSYEQYF. Full variable domain (remainder filled in from reference TRBV5-1 and TRBJ2-7): KAGVTQTPRYLIKTRGQQVTLSCSPISGHRSVSWYQQTPGQGLQFLFEYFSETQRNKGNFPGRFSGRQFSNSRSEMNVSTLELGDSALYLCASSFGSYEQYFGPGTRLTVT.